Below, 24 T cell receptor beta chains from the same sample are listed, as sequenced in a study of blood T cell repertoires in COVID-19. The assay was immunoSEQ multiplex PCR, and TCRdb's table has in-frame clones only and misses some. The data hold around 56,000 clones, with roughly nine tenths observed a single time. Material: peripheral blood. The receptors stem from a woman between 55 and 75 years old with active or convalescent COVID-19.

This clone came up a few times. This rearrangement joins TRBV18 to TRBJ1-2; TRBD1 aligns across 8 bases. The ends lost 6 bases at V and 8 bases at J; junction bases unmatched: 14. The CDR3 has 15 amino acids. Per germline, CDR1 KGHSH and CDR2 LQKENI. The CDR3: CASSLDRVAVQGYTF. CDR3 coding DNA: TGTGCCAGCTCGTTGGACAGGGTAGCTGTACAAGGCTACACCTTC. The full variable domain, with the rest looked up from reference TRBV18 and TRBJ1-2, is NAGVMQNPRHLVRRRGQEARLRCSPMKGHSHVYWYRQLPEEGLKFMVYLQKENIIDESGMPKERFSAEFPKEGPSILRIQQVVRGDSAAYFCASSLDRVAVQGYTFGSGTRLTVV.

J is TRBJ2-7 and V is TRBV6-6, with TRBD1 matching 8 bases. The ends lost 7 bases at V and 6 bases at J; junction bases unmatched: 14. Germline V gene sequence: CDR1 MNHNY, CDR2 SVGAGI (reference sequence). The CDR3 has 15 residues. CDR3 residues: CASNDRGGVSAEQYF. CDR3 nucleotides: TGTGCCAGCAACGACAGGGGTGGGGTTTCCGCCGAGCAGTACTTC.

The V gene is TRBV6-5, the J gene TRBJ2-6; no clear D. The CDR3 covers 15 residues. Germline V lookup: CDR1 MNHEY, CDR2 SVGAGI. V lost 6 bases to trimming and J lost 0 bases, with 9 bases between them. CDR3 coding DNA: TGTGCCAGCAGCCCCGGTCTCTCTGGGGCCAACGTCCTGACTTTC. Its protein product is CASSPGLSGANVLTF.

The V and J genes are TRBV18 and TRBJ2-4; D is uncertain. Germline CDR1 reads KGHSH; CDR2 reads LQKENI. V was shortened by 3 bases and J by 0 bases, with 9 bases between the two germline ends. The CDR3 spans 15 residues. The CDR3 coding sequence is TGTGCCAGCTCACCGCCTAACCTAGCCAAAAACATTCAGTACTTC. Translated, it gives CASSPPNLAKNIQYF.

The chain combines TRBV6-2 or TRBV6-3 with TRBJ2-7, with D possibly matching TRBD1 (6 bases). V was clipped by 2 bases and J by 6 bases, with 14 bases between them. The germline CDR1 and CDR2 sequences are MNHEY and SVGEGT. The CDR3 extends over 14 amino acids. The CDR3, as DNA: TGTGCCAGCAGTTACGGTGGGGGCTTCGTCGAGCAGTACTTC. Amino acids: CASSYGGGFVEQYF.

The chain employs TRBV9 and TRBJ2-1; 7 bases align to TRBD1. J gave up 0 bases and V 5 bases, and 5 bases lay outside the gene matches. Germline CDR1 and CDR2: SGDLS and YYNGEE. The length of the CDR3 is 15 residues. CDR3 nucleotide sequence: TGTGCCAGCAGTACACAGGGGAGCTCCTACAATGAGCAGTTCTTC. Protein product: CASSTQGSSYNEQFF.

This chain connects TRBV4-2 to TRBJ1-1; 7 bases line up with TRBD1. The germline V gene has CDR1 LGHNA and CDR2 YNFKEQ. The length of the CDR3 is 15 residues. J lost 3 bases, V lost 1 base, and 5 bases had no gene match. CDR3 residues: CASSQVNRGDTEAFF. CDR3 nucleotide sequence: TGTGCCAGCAGCCAAGTTAACAGGGGCGACACTGAAGCTTTCTTT.

The chain is built from TRBV11-1 and TRBJ2-3; D might be TRBD2 (5 bases). V was shortened by 0 bases and J by 6 bases, with 13 bases between the two germline ends. The germline gives CDR1 SGHAT, CDR2 FQDESV (reference sequence). The CDR3 consists of 15 residues. CDR3 residues: CASSLAKGLRDTQYF. The CDR3 DNA reads TGTGCCAGCAGCTTAGCGAAAGGACTTAGGGATACGCAGTATTTT.

DNA of the CDR3: TGTGCCAGCAGTGAGGGAGTTAAACCACCCGAAGCTTTCTTT. Encoded protein: CASSEGVKPPEAFF. The chain is built from TRBV6-1 and TRBJ1-1; no reliable D call. This CDR3 region has 14 residues. The ends were cut back, 3 bases at V and 8 bases at J, with 16 bases in the middle. CDR1 and CDR2 from the germline V gene are MNHNS and SASEGT.

A single count supports this clone. The chain recombines TRBV10-3 with TRBJ2-7, with 8 positions matching TRBD2. CDR3 length: 17 amino acids. J lost 1 base, V lost 5 bases, and 13 bases had no gene match. The germline CDR1 and CDR2 sequences are ENHRY and SYGVKD. The CDR3 is CAISSTTRGAPSYEQYF. Written as DNA, the CDR3 is TGTGCCATCAGTTCCACCACGCGGGGGGCGCCTTCCTACGAGCAGTACTTC.

The chain couples TRBV28 to TRBJ2-1; 11 bases line up with TRBD2. Trimming cost V 6 bases and J 10 bases; bases outside gene matches: 11. CDR3 length: 15 amino acids. CDR1 and CDR2 from the germline V gene are MDHEN and SYDVKM. Here the CDR3 DNA reads TGTGCCAGCAGGGTTAGCGGGAGGGCCTTGGACGAGCAGTTCTTC. This translates into CASRVSGRALDEQFF.

The chain is built from TRBV27 and TRBJ2-1; D perhaps matches TRBD2 (6 bases). The CDR3 loop spans 15 amino acids. Germline CDR1 is MNHEY and CDR2 is SMNVEV (reference sequence). Trimming cost V 8 bases and J 4 bases, with 18 bases left between them. This CDR3 reads CASGPGTGGYNEQFF. CDR3 nucleotides: TGTGCCAGCGGGCCTGGGACTGGGGGTTACAATGAGCAGTTCTTC.

The rearrangement joins TRBV15 to TRBJ1-4; a possible D gene is TRBD1 (6 bases). The CDR3 is 12 amino acids. With 1 base removed from V and 14 bases from J, the gap between germline ends came to 11 bases. Germline CDR1 LNHNV, CDR2 YYDKDF (reference sequence). CDR3 nucleotides: TGTGCCACCAGCAGAGGAGGGGGTCTTCTGTTTTTT. It yields the protein CATSRGGGLLFF.

The chain employs TRBV6-5 and TRBJ2-2; 7 bases are shared with TRBD2. With 6 bases clipped from V and 5 bases from J, the junction kept 9 bases outside the gene matches. Germline V lookup: CDR1 MNHEY, CDR2 SVGAGI. The CDR3 has 15 amino acids. CDR3 sequence: CASRRGTKYTGELFF. Written as DNA, the CDR3 is TGTGCCAGCAGGAGAGGGACTAAATATACCGGGGAGCTGTTTTTT.

The J gene is TRBJ1-2, the V gene TRBV6-5; D gene unclear. V dropped 10 bases and J dropped 7 bases, with 19 bases sitting between them. This CDR3 region has 13 residues. Germline loops: CDR1 MNHEY, CDR2 SVGAGI. This chain's CDR3 is CATVKSGSSGYTF. The CDR3 nucleotides are TGTGCCACCGTAAAGTCCGGTTCGAGTGGCTACACCTTC.

The chain is built from TRBV9 and TRBJ1-4; 7 nucleotides match TRBD1. The CDR3 loop spans 14 amino acids. The V and J ends lost 4 bases and 7 bases, in that order; junction bases with no gene match: 7. Germline CDR1 and CDR2: SGDLS and YYNGEE. CDR3 region: CASSLGGLAEKLFF. The CDR3 coding sequence is TGTGCCAGCAGCCTAGGGGGCTTGGCTGAAAAACTGTTTTTT.

This chain uses TRBV6-5 with TRBJ2-7, with D possibly matching TRBD1 (5 bases). V gave up 3 bases and J gave up 4 bases, with 7 bases separating them. The CDR3 totals 12 residues. Germline CDR1 MNHEY, CDR2 SVGAGI. DNA of the CDR3: TGTGCCAGCAGTTATGACAGATACGAGCAGTACTTC. Amino acid sequence: CASSYDRYEQYF.

V usage is TRBV4-1 and J usage is TRBJ2-7; 9 bases align to TRBD1. CDR3 length: 18 amino acids. J was trimmed by 2 bases and V by 4 bases; bases with no gene match: 15. Germline V gives CDR1 MGHRA, CDR2 YSYEKL. The CDR3 reads CASSPYGKQGANPYEQYF. In nucleotides, the CDR3 is TGCGCCAGCAGCCCTTACGGGAAACAGGGGGCGAATCCCTACGAGCAGTACTTC.

The V and J genes are TRBV4-2 and TRBJ1-2; no reliable D call. Germline V gene data show CDR1 as LGHNA and CDR2 as YNFKEQ. The CDR3 contains 13 residues. Trimming took 1 base from V and 8 from J, leaving 11 bases between them. The CDR3 bases are TGTGCCAGCAGCCAAGGCGGGGTAGGGGGCTACACCTTC. Protein sequence: CASSQGGVGGYTF.

The rearrangement joins TRBV12-3 or TRBV12-4 to TRBJ1-5; D remains unclear. CDR3 length equals 12 residues. Trimming left V 6 bases short and J 5 bases short, with 8 bases between. CDR3 DNA: TGTGCCAGCAGCTACGTCCATCAGCCCCAGCATTTT. Protein product: CASSYVHQPQHF.

The chain links TRBV7-3 to TRBJ2-2, with 12 positions matching TRBD2. V trimming: 5 bases; J trimming: 4 bases; junction bases outside the gene matches: 8. Germline loops: CDR1 SGHTA, CDR2 FQGTGA. CDR3 length: 17 residues. The CDR3 nucleotides are TGTGCCAGCAGCCCGCGACTAGCGGGAGAGGGCACCGGGGAGCTGTTTTTT. Protein sequence: CASSPRLAGEGTGELFF.

The chain employs TRBV12-3 or TRBV12-4 and TRBJ1-5; possibly TRBD1 for D (6 bases). The CDR3 consists of 13 residues. Trimming left V 6 bases short and J 2 bases short, with 8 bases between. CDR3 DNA: TGTGCCAGCAGCAGACAGGGCAATCAGCCCCAGCATTTT. This codes for CASSRQGNQPQHF.

This chain uses TRBV4-1 with TRBJ2-7; the D is unclear. The V gene lost 0 bases and the J gene lost 0 bases, with 12 bases spanning the gap. The germline gives CDR1 MGHRA, CDR2 YSYEKL. The CDR3 has 16 amino acids. The DNA for the CDR3 is TGCGCCAGCAGCCAAGAGGGTGGGCCGGCCTCCTACGAGCAGTACTTC. Translated: CASSQEGGPASYEQYF.

The chain has TRBV6-4 and TRBJ2-6; 8 nucleotides line up with TRBD1. The V gene end was trimmed by 5 bases and the J gene end by 0 bases; junction bases not matched to a gene: 12. Germline V gives CDR1 MRHNA, CDR2 SNTAGT. This CDR3 comprises 19 residues. This CDR3 is CASSPLGGQAFSGANVLTF. The CDR3 coding sequence is TGTGCCAGCAGTCCCCTCGGGGGACAGGCCTTCTCTGGGGCCAACGTCCTGACTTTC.